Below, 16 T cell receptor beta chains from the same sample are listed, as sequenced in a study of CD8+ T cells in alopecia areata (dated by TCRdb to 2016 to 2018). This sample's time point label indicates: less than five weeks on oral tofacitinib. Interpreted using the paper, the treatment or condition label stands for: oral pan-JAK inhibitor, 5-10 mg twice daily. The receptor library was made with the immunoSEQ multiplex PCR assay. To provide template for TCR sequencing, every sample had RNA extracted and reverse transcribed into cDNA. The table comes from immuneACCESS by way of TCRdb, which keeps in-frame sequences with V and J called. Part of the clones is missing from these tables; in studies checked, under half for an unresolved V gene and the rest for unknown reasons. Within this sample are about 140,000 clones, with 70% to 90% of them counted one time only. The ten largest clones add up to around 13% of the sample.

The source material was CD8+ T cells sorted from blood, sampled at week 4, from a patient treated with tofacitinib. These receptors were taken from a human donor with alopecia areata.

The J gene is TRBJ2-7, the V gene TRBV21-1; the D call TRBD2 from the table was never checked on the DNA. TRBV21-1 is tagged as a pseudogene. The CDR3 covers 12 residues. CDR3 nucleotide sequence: TGTGCCAGCAGCTTGGGGGGCTACGAGCAGTACTTC. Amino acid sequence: CASSLGGYEQYF.

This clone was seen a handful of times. The CDR3 loop is CASSGTSGGSDTQYF. For the CDR3, the DNA is TGTGCCAGCAGCGGGACTAGCGGGGGGTCGGATACGCAGTATTTT. The V and J genes are TRBV6-1 and TRBJ2-3, with TRBD2 matching over 15 bases. Germline V gene sequence: CDR1 MNHNS, CDR2 SASEGT. There are 15 residues in the CDR3. V lost 6 bases to trimming and J lost 6 bases; unmatched junction nucleotides: 4.

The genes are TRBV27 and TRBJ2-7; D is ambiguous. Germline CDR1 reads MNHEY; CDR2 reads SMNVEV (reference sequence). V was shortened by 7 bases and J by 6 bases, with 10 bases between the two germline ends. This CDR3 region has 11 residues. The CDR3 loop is CASIVSGEQYF. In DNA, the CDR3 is TGTGCCAGCATCGTTAGTGGCGAGCAGTACTTC.

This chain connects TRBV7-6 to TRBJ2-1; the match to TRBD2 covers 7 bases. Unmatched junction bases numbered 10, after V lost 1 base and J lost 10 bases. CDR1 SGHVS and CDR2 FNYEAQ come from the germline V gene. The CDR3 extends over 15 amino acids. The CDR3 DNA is TGTGCCAGCAGCTTAGGAGCGGGCCCCGGGGGGGAGCAGTTCTTC. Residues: CASSLGAGPGGEQFF.

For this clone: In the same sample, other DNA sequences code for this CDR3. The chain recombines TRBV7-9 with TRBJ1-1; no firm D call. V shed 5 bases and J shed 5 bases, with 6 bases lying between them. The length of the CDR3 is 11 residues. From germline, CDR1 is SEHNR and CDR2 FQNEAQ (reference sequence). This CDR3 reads CASSLLTEAFF. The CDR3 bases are TGTGCCAGCAGCCTCCTTACTGAAGCTTTCTTT.

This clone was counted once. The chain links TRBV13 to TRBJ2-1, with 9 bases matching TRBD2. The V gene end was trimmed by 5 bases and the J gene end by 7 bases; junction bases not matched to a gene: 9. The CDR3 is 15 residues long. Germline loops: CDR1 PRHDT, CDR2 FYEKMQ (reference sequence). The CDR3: CASSISGSRRNEQFF. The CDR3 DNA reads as TGTGCCAGCAGCATTAGCGGGAGTCGGCGGAATGAGCAGTTCTTC.

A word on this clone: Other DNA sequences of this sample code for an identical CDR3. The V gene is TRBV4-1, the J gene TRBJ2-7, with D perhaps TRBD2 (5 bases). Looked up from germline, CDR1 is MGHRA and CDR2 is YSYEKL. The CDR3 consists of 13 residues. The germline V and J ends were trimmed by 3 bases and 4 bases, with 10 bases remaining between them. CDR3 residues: CASSQTGIYEQYF. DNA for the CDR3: TGCGCCAGCAGCCAGACCGGGATTTACGAGCAGTACTTC.

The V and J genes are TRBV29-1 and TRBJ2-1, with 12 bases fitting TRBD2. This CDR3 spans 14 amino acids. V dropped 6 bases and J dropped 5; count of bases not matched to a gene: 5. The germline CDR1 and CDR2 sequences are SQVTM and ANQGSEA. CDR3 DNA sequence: TGCAGCGTCGATCGGACTAGCGGGAACAATGAGCAGTTCTTC. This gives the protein CSVDRTSGNNEQFF.

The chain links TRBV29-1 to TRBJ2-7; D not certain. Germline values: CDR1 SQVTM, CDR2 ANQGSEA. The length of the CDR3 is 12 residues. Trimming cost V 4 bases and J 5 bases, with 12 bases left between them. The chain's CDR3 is CSVASGSNEQYF. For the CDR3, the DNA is TGCAGCGTTGCCAGTGGGTCTAACGAGCAGTACTTC.

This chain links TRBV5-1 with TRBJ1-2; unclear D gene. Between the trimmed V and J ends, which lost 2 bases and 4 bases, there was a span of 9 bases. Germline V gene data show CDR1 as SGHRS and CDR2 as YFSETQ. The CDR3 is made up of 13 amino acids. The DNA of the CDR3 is TGCGCCAGCAGCTTCGGCCAGAGCTATGGCTACACCTTC. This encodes CASSFGQSYGYTF.

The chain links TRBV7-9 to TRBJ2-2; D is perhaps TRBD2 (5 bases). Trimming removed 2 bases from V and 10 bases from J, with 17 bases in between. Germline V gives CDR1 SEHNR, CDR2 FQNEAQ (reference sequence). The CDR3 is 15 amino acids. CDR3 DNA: TGTGCCAGCAGCTTATGGGAGATGGGCGACGTGGAGCTGTTTTTT. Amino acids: CASSLWEMGDVELFF.

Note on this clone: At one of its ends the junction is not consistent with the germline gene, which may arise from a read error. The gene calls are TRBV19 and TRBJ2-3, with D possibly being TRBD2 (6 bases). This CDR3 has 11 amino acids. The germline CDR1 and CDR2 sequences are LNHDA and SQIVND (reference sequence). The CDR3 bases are TGTGCCAGTAGTACCGTCGGGACTGCCAAGTTT. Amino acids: CASSTVGTAKF.

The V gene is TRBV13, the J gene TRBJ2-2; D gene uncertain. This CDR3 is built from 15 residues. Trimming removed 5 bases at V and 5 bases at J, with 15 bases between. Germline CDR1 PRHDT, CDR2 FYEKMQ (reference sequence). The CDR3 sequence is CASSPGGLATGELFF. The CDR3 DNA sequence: TGTGCCAGCAGCCCCGGTGGGTTGGCAACCGGGGAGCTGTTTTTT.

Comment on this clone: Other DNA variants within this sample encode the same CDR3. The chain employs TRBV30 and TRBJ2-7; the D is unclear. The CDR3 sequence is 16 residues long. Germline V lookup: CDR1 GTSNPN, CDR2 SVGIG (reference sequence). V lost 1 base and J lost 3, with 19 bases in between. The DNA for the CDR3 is TGTGCCTGGAGTGCAACTTACAGCGAGCCGGACTACGAGCAGTACTTC. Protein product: CAWSATYSEPDYEQYF. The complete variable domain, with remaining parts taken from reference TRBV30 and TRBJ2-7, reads SQTIHQWPATLVQPVGSPLSLECTVEGTSNPNLYWYRQAAGRGLQLLFYSVGIGQISSEVPQNLSASRPQDRQFILSSKKLLLSDSGFYLCAWSATYSEPDYEQYFGPGTRLTVT.

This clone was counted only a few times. The CDR3 DNA is TGTGCCAGCAGTTACGGGGGGGGCCTGACTGAAGCTTTCTTT. Translating it yields CASSYGGGLTEAFF. The chain couples TRBV6-5 to TRBJ1-1; weak D call: TRBD1 (6 bases). Germline loops: CDR1 MNHEY, CDR2 SVGAGI. This CDR3 comprises 14 residues. V lost 2 bases and J lost 5, with 12 bases in between.

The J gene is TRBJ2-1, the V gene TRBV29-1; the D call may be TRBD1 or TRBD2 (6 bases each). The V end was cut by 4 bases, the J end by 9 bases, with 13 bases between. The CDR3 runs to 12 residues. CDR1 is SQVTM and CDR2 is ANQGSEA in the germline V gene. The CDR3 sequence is CSVARGAGEQFF. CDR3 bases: TGCAGCGTTGCAAGGGGGGCCGGTGAGCAGTTCTTC.